This T cell receptor beta chain derives from a study of shared clonotypes between healthy human individuals (dated by TCRdb to about 2020). As for the study more broadly: A few men and two women, aged 18 to 49 years, made up the cohort. Per donor, three plates each were used for CD4 naive and CD4 memory, two for CD8 naive, and one for CD8 memory. To estimate repertoire size and how much clonotype sharing occurs between individuals, the study deeply sequenced the blood TCR repertoires of roughly 5 healthy adults. To increase sequencing depth and limit assay-specific biases, different laboratories used diverse techniques to prepare libraries and sequence TCR repertoires. Per donor, leukapheresis produced somewhere between about 0.9 and 9.5 billion PBMCs.

To note about this clone: The clone's antigen remains unknown. Qualities for individual bases were not recorded, and no much larger clone is one base off. The sample carries other DNA sequences with the same CDR3.

Here V drops 4 bases and J drops 6 bases, and the junction holds 3 bases not matched to any gene. Measured from the cysteine to the phenylalanine, the CDR3 is 15 residues long. Here the CDR3 DNA is all that survives: 45 bases in frame from base 1. In the germline V gene, CDR1 corresponds to SGHRS and CDR2 to YFSETQ. The donors were healthy, HIV-negative adults who had no recently reported acute infections or vaccinations. Every donor was a Caucasian adult residing in Nashville, Tennessee, USA. CD4+ T cells were enriched by magnetic negative selection, after which naive cells were positively selected on CD45RA and the negative fraction was taken as the memory subset. After blood collection by leukapheresis, PBMCs were isolated using Ficoll-Histopaque density gradient centrifugation and then cryopreserved in the vapor phase of liquid nitrogen. Purity and quantity of every magnetically sorted T cell population were checked by analytical flow cytometry. Each sorted fraction had its genomic DNA isolated and then quantified by UV absorbance on a Nanodrop 2000c.

Paper-wide results and their limitations: Based on pairwise subsampling, the degree of clonotype sharing among donors was expected to be affected by sequencing depth. Roughly 5% of naive CD4, 3.5% of naive CD8, 2.3% of memory CD4, and approximately 0.39% of memory CD8 clonotypes were shared across several donors. Even with the large sequencing depth, rarefaction of the sorted-subset datasets indicated that sequencing was incomplete. Compared with non-shared clonotypes, clonotypes shared by all four sorted-subset donors had higher generation probabilities. Because the study included a small number of donors, the genetic and exposure-history diversity represented was limited. Sampling was limited to blood, and TCR repertoires in tissue likely differ from TCR repertoires in blood. Naive subsets generally had larger estimated clonotype richness than memory subsets.

Using the deep immunoSEQ assay, TCR CDR3 regions were amplified from genomic DNA by multiplex PCR. Genomic DNA extracted from each cell subset was distributed evenly over all wells of several immunoSEQ 96-well plates, and each plate served as one replicate. For sorted subsets, around 0.2 ug of genomic DNA, equivalent to 30,000 or so T cell genomes, went into each replicate PCR. Purified libraries were measured with a Qubit 3.0 fluorometer, size-checked on a Bioanalyzer 2100, and measured again with the KAPA Library Quantification kit. Each immunoSEQ 96-well plate was sequenced on its own single-read 150-cycle Illumina NextSeq 550 flow cell. The paper's processing steps were these. Because only junctional sequences without quality scores were contained in the immunoSEQ output, filtering matching that applied to full-length reads could not be performed. Sequences were annotated with PyIR, a Python wrapper for IgBLAST v1.9, and V/J genes and CDR3 were assigned using IMGT germline references. Reads were filtered out if the reads had weak V/J assignments (E-value above 1e-6), no CDR3, stop codons, out-of-frame junctions, or ambiguous translated residues. A V3J clonotype was defined by an identical inferred V gene, J gene, and CDR3 amino acid sequence. The percentage overlap between two repertoires was calculated by dividing the number of shared unique clonotypes by the size of the smaller repertoire. RTK rarefaction, the Chao1 estimator, and Recon v2.1 estimates of unobserved clonotypes were used to assess repertoire richness. For all TCRbeta clonotypes obtained by the gDNA method from a few donors, generation probabilities were computed with OLGA. The table comes from immuneACCESS by way of TCRdb, which keeps in-frame sequences with V and J called. Part of the clones is missing from these tables; in studies checked, under half for an unresolved V gene and the rest for unknown reasons. The DNA gave D and trimming, while V, J and clone size come from that table. The sample table shows nearly 1,000,000 clones, and 60% to 85% are seen once. The ten biggest clones cover nearly 1.5% of the sample.

This receptor was taken from a young man in good health. Source material: memory CD4+ T cells sorted from blood. This sample's cell subset or site label indicates: CD45RA-negative fraction. The chain was built from TRBV5-1 and TRBJ2-2; 13 junctional bases match TRBD2. For the CDR3, the sequence is CASSGLAGVAGELFF. In nucleotide form, the sequence is TGCGCCAGCAGCGGACTAGCGGGAGTTGCCGGGGAGCTGTTTTTT.